The 32 T cell receptor beta chains in this list originate from one sample, sequenced in a study of CD8+ T cells in alopecia areata (dated by TCRdb to the late 2010s). The library was made by the immunoSEQ multiplex PCR assay. RNA was extracted from all samples and reverse transcribed into cDNA, which served as template for TCR sequencing. TCRdb obtained this table from immuneACCESS and retained in-frame rearrangements with V and J assigned. These tables miss some clones; where compared with another copy, unresolved V genes account for less than half of the shortfall, and the remainder is unexplained. This sample gives 120,000 or so clones in total; about 60% of them show up just once. The ten top clones hold roughly 2.8% of the sample. Sequencing used CD4+ T cells sorted from blood. All receptors come from a human donor in good health.

The rearrangement uses TRBV7-3 and TRBJ2-5, with D uncertain. This CDR3 spans 13 amino acids. The V gene lost 1 base and the J gene lost 5 bases, with 8 bases spanning the gap. Germline-derived CDR1 and CDR2 are SGHTA and FQGTGA. Here the CDR3 reads CASSLIYGETQYF. In DNA form, the CDR3 reads TGTGCCAGCAGCTTAATCTACGGGGAGACCCAGTACTTC.

The chain recombines TRBV11-2 with TRBJ1-4, with D uncertain. There are 14 residues in the CDR3. Trimming removed 5 bases from V and 8 bases from J, with 15 bases in between. Germline-derived CDR1 and CDR2 are SGHAT and FQNNGV. The CDR3 is CASSPPFQAEKLFF. The DNA of the CDR3 is TGTGCCAGCAGCCCCCCTTTCCAAGCCGAAAAACTGTTTTTT.

The chain couples TRBV5-6 to TRBJ1-1; 10 nucleotides line up with TRBD1. The CDR3 is 15 residues long. The trim removed 1 base at V and 4 bases at J, leaving 4 bases unmatched. Germline loops: CDR1 SGHDT, CDR2 YYEEEE. CDR3 sequence (DNA): TGTGCCAGCAGCTTGAGGGGACAGGGGACCACTGAAGCTTTCTTT. Protein sequence: CASSLRGQGTTEAFF.

The rearrangement links TRBV4-1 to TRBJ2-3; D gene unclear. Germline V CDR1 and CDR2: MGHRA, YSYEKL. Trimming pared 5 bases from V and 1 base from J, leaving 16 bases between. The CDR3 extends over 16 amino acids. The CDR3 DNA follows: TGCGCCAGCAGCGACCAACCAATTATGGGCACAGATACGCAGTATTTT. It encodes CASSDQPIMGTDTQYF.

This rearrangement joins TRBV7-9 to TRBJ1-6, with D maybe TRBD1 (6 bases). This CDR3 has 19 amino acids. Germline assignment: CDR1 SEHNR and CDR2 FQNEAQ (reference sequence). V lost 5 bases and J 10 bases, leaving 30 bases between the germline ends. The CDR3 reads CASSPRRAGEFSYESPLHF. The CDR3 DNA sequence: TGTGCCAGCAGCCCCCGCAGGGCAGGGGAATTCTCATATGAGTCACCCCTCCACTTT.

The rearrangement links TRBV30 to TRBJ1-1; D uncertain. Germline CDR1 is GTSNPN and CDR2 is SVGIG (reference sequence). This CDR3 has 12 amino acids. Trimming took off 0 bases at V and 3 bases at J, with 5 bases between the two ends. The CDR3 sequence: CAWSVRDTEAFF. As DNA, the CDR3 is TGTGCCTGGAGTGTGAGGGACACTGAAGCTTTCTTT.

A few counts support this clone. The genes are TRBV7-2 and TRBJ2-5, with 8 nucleotides matching TRBD1. Germline loops: CDR1 SGHTA, CDR2 FQGNSA. CDR3 length equals 14 residues. Germline trimming cut 3 bases from V and 5 bases from J; bases unmatched to any gene: 5. In DNA form, the CDR3 reads TGTGCCAGCAGCTTCCCGGACAGGGATGAGACCCAGTACTTC. This translates into CASSFPDRDETQYF.

The chain has TRBV15 and TRBJ1-6; tentatively, D is TRBD1 (5 bases). The CDR3 consists of 15 residues. CDR1 and CDR2 from the germline V gene are LNHNV and YYDKDF (reference sequence). Trimming cost V 6 bases and J 5 bases, with 14 bases left between them. The CDR3 DNA follows: TGTGCCACCAGTCCCGGGGGGGGTCATAATTCACCCCTCCACTTT. It yields the protein CATSPGGGHNSPLHF. Together with reference TRBV15 and TRBJ1-6, the CDR3 gives the full variable domain: DAMVIQNPRYQVTQFGKPVTLSCSQTLNHNVMYWYQQKSSQAPKLLFHYYDKDFNNEADTPDNFQSRRPNTSFCFLDIRSPGLGDTAMYLCATSPGGGHNSPLHFGNGTRLTVT.

This chain links TRBV30 with TRBJ2-7; D remains unclear. Germline CDR1 is GTSNPN and CDR2 is SVGIG (reference sequence). CDR3 length: 13 amino acids. V dropped 4 bases and J dropped 2 bases, with 12 bases sitting between them. CDR3 nucleotide sequence: TGTGCCTGGAACCGCGTAGGGCCCTACGAGCAGTACTTC. This sequence encodes CAWNRVGPYEQYF. The complete variable domain, with remaining parts taken from reference TRBV30 and TRBJ2-7, reads SQTIHQWPATLVQPVGSPLSLECTVEGTSNPNLYWYRQAAGRGLQLLFYSVGIGQISSEVPQNLSASRPQDRQFILSSKKLLLSDSGFYLCAWNRVGPYEQYFGPGTRLTVT.

This clone showed up just once. This rearrangement joins TRBV30 to TRBJ1-6, with a possible D match to TRBD1 (5 bases). Trimming left V 2 bases short and J 7 bases short, with 15 bases between. CDR3 size: 15 residues. Germline V gene data show CDR1 as GTSNPN and CDR2 as SVGIG (reference sequence). CDR3 residues: CAWSKGRAGNSPLHF. CDR3 DNA: TGTGCCTGGAGTAAAGGCAGGGCGGGAAATTCACCCCTCCACTTT. Looking up the rest from reference TRBV30 and TRBJ1-6 gives the full variable domain: SQTIHQWPATLVQPVGSPLSLECTVEGTSNPNLYWYRQAAGRGLQLLFYSVGIGQISSEVPQNLSASRPQDRQFILSSKKLLLSDSGFYLCAWSKGRAGNSPLHFGNGTRLTVT.

The CDR3 DNA sequence: TGTGCCTGCACGGGGGGCTCCCAAGGATGGGGCTCTGGGGCCAACGTCCTGACTTTC. Amino acid sequence: CACTGGSQGWGSGANVLTF. The rearrangement uses TRBV30 and TRBJ2-6, with D possibly matching TRBD2 (7 bases). Germline V gene lookup returns CDR1 GTSNPN and CDR2 SVGIG (reference sequence). V lost 6 bases and J lost 0, with 24 bases in between. The CDR3 has 19 amino acids.

The sample holds a few counts of this clone. The genes are TRBV30 and TRBJ2-3, with D tentatively TRBD2 (5 bases). V was cut by 4 bases and J by 7 bases, with 9 bases left in between. CDR3 length: 11 residues. Germline-derived CDR1 and CDR2 are GTSNPN and SVGIG (reference sequence). The CDR3: CAWILGNTQYF. The CDR3 DNA is TGTGCCTGGATCCTCGGGAATACGCAGTATTTT.

This clone was found a few times. This chain connects TRBV9 to TRBJ2-5; 7 bases are shared with TRBD1. Germline V gene lookup returns CDR1 SGDLS and CDR2 YYNGEE. The CDR3 consists of 14 residues. V lost 4 bases, J lost 6 bases, and 9 bases stayed unmatched. The CDR3 region is CASSSRQGEKTQYF. CDR3 nucleotide sequence: TGTGCCAGCAGCTCCCGACAGGGTGAGAAGACCCAGTACTTC.

This clone has just a few counts. This chain connects TRBV19 to TRBJ2-7; D might be TRBD1 or TRBD2, each matching 5 bases. V lost 3 bases to trimming and J lost 9 bases, with 15 bases between them. From germline, CDR1 is LNHDA and CDR2 SQIVND (reference sequence). The CDR3 loop spans 13 amino acids. CDR3 residues: CASSMAVGAPQYF. CDR3 coding DNA: TGTGCCAGTAGTATGGCCGTCGGGGCTCCGCAGTACTTC.

A word on this clone: The sample contains more than one DNA sequence encoding this CDR3. The chain uses TRBV29-1 and TRBJ2-5; weak D call: TRBD1 (6 bases). CDR1 is SQVTM and CDR2 is ANQGSEA in the germline V gene. The CDR3 is 10 amino acids. Between the trimmed V and J ends, which lost 7 bases and 5 bases, there was a span of 8 bases. The CDR3: CSAGQETQYF. The CDR3, as DNA: TGCAGCGCCGGACAGGAGACCCAGTACTTC.

This clone was recorded a few times. V gene TRBV9 combines with J gene TRBJ2-1; 10 bases fit TRBD2. Trimming at V came to 0 bases and at J to 14 bases, leaving 11 bases not matched to a gene. Looked up from germline, CDR1 is SGDLS and CDR2 is YYNGEE. The CDR3 spans 15 residues. CDR3 sequence: CASSVGRIAGGSKFF. CDR3 DNA sequence: TGTGCCAGCAGCGTAGGCCGAATAGCGGGGGGATCGAAGTTCTTC.

This clone has a single count. The chain uses TRBV11-2 and TRBJ2-7; D may be TRBD1 (6 bases). In germline, CDR1 is SGHAT, CDR2 FQNNGV. The CDR3 loop spans 14 amino acids. Trimming shortened V by 1 base and J by 3 bases, and 10 bases separated the two germline ends. The CDR3 DNA is TGTGCCAGCAGCTTAGGGGGACAAGTCTACGAGCAGTACTTC. This codes for CASSLGGQVYEQYF.

Comment on this clone: This CDR3 is also generated by other DNA sequences in the sample. V usage is TRBV29-1 and J usage is TRBJ2-5; D remains unclear. The germline V and J ends were trimmed by 4 bases and 2 bases, with 2 bases remaining between them. Germline loops: CDR1 SQVTM, CDR2 ANQGSEA. The CDR3 is made up of 10 amino acids. The CDR3 is CSVGQETQYF. CDR3 in DNA: TGCAGCGTTGGTCAAGAGACCCAGTACTTC.

This chain connects TRBV27 to TRBJ1-6; possible D gene TRBD1, 6 bases. Trimming took off 6 bases at V and 9 bases at J, with 12 bases between the two ends. Looked up from germline, CDR1 is MNHEY and CDR2 is SMNVEV (reference sequence). CDR3 length: 13 residues. In DNA, the CDR3 is TGTGCCAGCAGACTACAGGGTGCTTCACCCCTCCACTTT. Its protein is CASRLQGASPLHF.

The chain carries TRBV5-4 and TRBJ1-6; D possibly corresponds to TRBD1 (6 bases). Per germline, CDR1 SGHNT and CDR2 YYREEE (reference sequence). The CDR3 length is 14 residues. Trimming removed 4 bases from V and 4 bases from J, with 9 bases in between. CDR3 nucleotides: TGTGCCAGCAGCAGGACAGTATATAATTCACCCCTCCACTTT. Its translation is CASSRTVYNSPLHF.

The rearrangement uses TRBV15 and TRBJ1-5; 8 bases line up with TRBD1. The CDR3 sequence is 14 residues long. Germline assignment: CDR1 LNHNV and CDR2 YYDKDF (reference sequence). V lost 7 bases and J lost 5; bases outside the gene matches: 7. The CDR3: CATTLDRVDQPQHF. In DNA, the CDR3 is TGTGCCACCACTTTGGACAGGGTAGATCAGCCCCAGCATTTT.

This rearrangement joins TRBV4-1 to TRBJ1-5; TRBD1 might be the D (5 bases). Germline CDR1 MGHRA, CDR2 YSYEKL. V gave up 0 bases and J gave up 7 bases, with 16 bases separating them. This CDR3 spans 16 amino acids. For the CDR3, the DNA is TGCGCCAGCAGCCAAGATCTGGAGGGGCGTAGGCAGCCCCAGCATTTT. Translating gives CASSQDLEGRRQPQHF.

The chain joins TRBV4-1 to TRBJ1-5; 8 nucleotides align to TRBD1. V was pared by 1 base and J by 2 bases, with 7 bases of the junction left unmatched. The CDR3 length is 17 residues. Germline loops: CDR1 MGHRA, CDR2 YSYEKL. DNA of the CDR3: TGCGCCAGCAGCCAAGGACAGGGGATCTTGGGCAATCAGCCCCAGCATTTT. This codes for CASSQGQGILGNQPQHF.

The chain's CDR3 is CASSGRQGFDKNIQYF. CDR3 in DNA: TGTGCCAGCAGTGGCCGACAGGGGTTTGACAAAAACATTCAGTACTTC. This chain joins TRBV2 and TRBJ2-4; TRBD1 matches at 8 bases. Germline V gene data show CDR1 as SNHLY and CDR2 as FYNNEI. CDR3 size: 16 residues. V shed 4 bases, J shed 3 bases, and the junction held 8 bases outside the gene matches.

The CDR3 DNA follows: TGTGCCTGGACCGGACAGGATAATCAGCCCCAGCATTTT. Its translation is CAWTGQDNQPQHF. J is TRBJ1-5 and V is TRBV30; 7 bases align to TRBD1. The CDR3 is 13 residues long. Germline assignment: CDR1 GTSNPN and CDR2 SVGIG (reference sequence). V trimming: 4 bases; J trimming: 4 bases; junction bases outside the gene matches: 4. Looking up the rest from reference TRBV30 and TRBJ1-5 gives the full variable domain: SQTIHQWPATLVQPVGSPLSLECTVEGTSNPNLYWYRQAAGRGLQLLFYSVGIGQISSEVPQNLSASRPQDRQFILSSKKLLLSDSGFYLCAWTGQDNQPQHFGDGTRLSIL.

V usage is TRBV4-1 and J usage is TRBJ2-3; either TRBD1 or TRBD2 may fit D (6 bases each). Trimming took 0 bases from V and 4 from J, leaving 23 bases between them. Germline V lookup: CDR1 MGHRA, CDR2 YSYEKL. The CDR3 spans 19 residues. Here the CDR3 DNA reads TGCGCCAGCAGCCAAGATCGGAGTTTGAGAGGGGGGATGGCAGATACGCAGTATTTT. It specifies CASSQDRSLRGGMADTQYF.

The chain recombines TRBV7-9 with TRBJ1-2; 10 bases align to TRBD1. Germline CDR1 reads SEHNR; CDR2 reads FQNEAQ (reference sequence). This CDR3 is built from 17 residues. Germline trimming cut 0 bases from V and 8 bases from J; bases unmatched to any gene: 12. CDR3 sequence reads: CASSLATWDRGTGGYTF. The CDR3 region has the DNA TGTGCCAGCAGCTTAGCTACCTGGGACAGGGGAACAGGCGGCTACACCTTC.

This clone was seen more than once but under ten times. The chain uses TRBV18 and TRBJ2-3; D is perhaps TRBD1 (5 bases). In germline, CDR1 is KGHSH, CDR2 LQKENI. V was clipped by 6 bases and J by 2 bases, with 12 bases between them. The length of the CDR3 is 14 residues. CDR3 coding DNA: TGTGCCAGCTCCCAGGGCAGGGCCACAGATACGCAGTATTTT. Translated: CASSQGRATDTQYF.

The chain is built from TRBV29-1 and TRBJ2-4, with D possibly called TRBD1 or TRBD2 (7 bases each). This CDR3 is built from 14 residues. V was cut by 8 bases and J by 3 bases, with 17 bases left in between. Germline-derived CDR1 and CDR2 are SQVTM and ANQGSEA. As DNA, the CDR3 is TGCAGCATTGGGGGGGACAGTGACAAAAACATTCAGTACTTC. Protein product: CSIGGDSDKNIQYF.

This clone was counted between two and nine times. CDR3 sequence reads: CASSILHRDTAYTF. CDR3 DNA sequence: TGCGCCAGCAGTATTCTTCACAGGGATACAGCCTACACCTTC. V is TRBV23-1 and J is TRBJ1-2, with D tentatively TRBD1 (6 bases). TRBV23-1 is treated as an ORF (open reading frame) with a function not yet certain. CDR3 length equals 14 residues. The ends were cut back, 5 bases at V and 10 bases at J, with 20 bases in the middle.

The chain uses TRBV7-9 and TRBJ2-2, with unresolved D. Germline V gives CDR1 SEHNR, CDR2 FQNEAQ (reference sequence). V was trimmed by 8 bases and J by 1 base, leaving 11 bases between them. The CDR3 has 14 residues. The CDR3 sequence: CASGRKENTGELFF. The CDR3 DNA follows: TGTGCCAGCGGTCGGAAGGAGAACACCGGGGAGCTGTTTTTT.

V is TRBV11-1 and J is TRBJ2-2; D may be TRBD1 or TRBD2 (5 bases each). V was trimmed by 8 bases and J by 1 base, leaving 14 bases between them. The CDR3 consists of 15 residues. Germline V gene data show CDR1 as SGHAT and CDR2 as FQDESV (reference sequence). CDR3 DNA sequence: TGTGCCAGCGGCCCACGGGGCGGGAACACCGGGGAGCTGTTTTTT. Encoded protein: CASGPRGGNTGELFF.